This T cell receptor beta chain is drawn from a study of CD8 T cells in Susac syndrome. Germline CDR1 is MNHEY and CDR2 is SMNVEV (reference sequence). This CDR3 has 17 amino acids. Trimming took off 0 bases at V and 4 bases at J, with 16 bases between the two ends. Blood CD8+ and CD4+ T cells underwent high-throughput TCR beta sequencing. The authors negatively isolated CD8+ and CD4+ T cells and FACS-enriched TEMRA cells. Random hexamers were used to reverse transcribe roughly 0.45 to 1 ug of RNA. The method of amplification for TCR beta CDR3 was immunoSEQ multiplex PCR, covering 54 Vbeta and 13 Jbeta. A single record per CDR3 protein comes from TCRdb applying MiXCR to the immunoSEQ multiplex PCR reads. This table has roughly 400,000 distinct CDR3 sequences, more than 80% appearing once.

This TCR came from a human donor with multiple sclerosis. The sequencing input was CD8+ T cells from PBMCs. V gene TRBV27 combines with J gene TRBJ2-1; D is possibly TRBD2 (6 bases). The CDR3 region is CASSLSMLASEYNEQFF. The CDR3 bases are TGTGCCAGCAGTTTATCAATGTTGGCTAGCGAATACAATGAGCAGTTCTTC.